These 32 T cell receptor beta chains were all obtained from the same sample, sequenced in a study of PD-1 blockade in mismatch repair-deficient tumors. The assay was immunoSEQ multiplex PCR, and TCRdb's table has in-frame clones only and misses some. Found here are around 100,000 clones, roughly 80% of them singletons; the top ten hold 4% to 5%. The input for sequencing was peripheral blood, taken roughly 13 months after starting pembrolizumab. These receptors all come from an adult with mismatch repair-deficient cancer.

The chain links TRBV7-2 to TRBJ1-5; TRBD1 matches at 7 bases. The CDR3 covers 16 residues. V lost 5 bases to trimming and J lost 7 bases; unmatched junction nucleotides: 14. Germline V gene lookup returns CDR1 SGHTA and CDR2 FQGNSA. The CDR3 region is CASSQGPTGVGQPQHF. CDR3 sequence (DNA): TGTGCCAGCAGCCAAGGACCCACAGGGGTAGGGCAGCCCCAGCATTTT.

The V call is TRBV11-3, the J call TRBJ2-1; 10 nucleotides line up with TRBD2. Trimming removed 1 base from V and 9 bases from J; junction bases left unmatched: 6. Germline V gives CDR1 SGHNT, CDR2 YENEEA. This CDR3 is built from 15 residues. The CDR3 nucleotides read TGTGCCAGCAGCTTAGGTGTAGCGGGAGGCGGTGAGCAGTTCTTC. Translation gives CASSLGVAGGGEQFF.

The chain employs TRBV28 and TRBJ1-5; 9 positions agree with TRBD1. CDR3 length equals 14 residues. Trimming took 8 bases from V and 5 from J; bases not matched to a gene: 7. CDR1 is MDHEN and CDR2 is SYDVKM in the germline V gene. CDR3 protein: CASPGQGGDQPQHF. CDR3 nucleotides: TGTGCCAGCCCGGGACAGGGAGGGGATCAGCCCCAGCATTTT. The whole variable domain, filled in from reference TRBV28 and TRBJ1-5, reads DVKVTQSSRYLVKRTGEKVFLECVQDMDHENMFWYRQDPGLGLRLIYFSYDVKMKEKGDIPEGYSVSREKKERFSLILESASTNQTSMYLCASPGQGGDQPQHFGDGTRLSIL.

This clone was recorded once. This chain links TRBV10-1 with TRBJ1-1, with 9 positions matching TRBD1. After removal of 8 bases from V and 5 bases from J, the junction contained 12 bases not matched to a gene. This CDR3 spans 15 amino acids. Looked up from germline, CDR1 is WNHNN and CDR2 is SYGVQD (reference sequence). The CDR3 here is CASRPGTGIGTEAFF. For the CDR3, the DNA is TGCGCCAGCCGTCCCGGGACAGGGATTGGAACTGAAGCTTTCTTT.

This clone was found a few times. This rearrangement joins TRBV9 to TRBJ2-3, with 11 bases that match TRBD2. Germline V CDR1 and CDR2: SGDLS, YYNGEE. V was pared by 7 bases and J by 0 bases, with 4 bases of the junction left unmatched. This CDR3 contains 15 residues. CDR3 region: CASGRLAGSTDTQYF. The DNA for the CDR3 is TGTGCCAGCGGTCGACTAGCGGGGAGCACAGATACGCAGTATTTT.

This clone was seen once. The J gene is TRBJ1-2, the V gene TRBV2; D not resolved. V lost 4 bases to trimming and J lost 5 bases, with 8 bases between them. Germline CDR1 and CDR2: SNHLY and FYNNEI. CDR3 size: 12 residues. The CDR3 DNA reads TGTGCCAGCAGTGGGCGAGAATATGGCTACACCTTC. Amino acids: CASSGREYGYTF.

The chain couples TRBV10-3 to TRBJ1-2, with D hard to call. V lost 1 base, J lost 4 bases, and 7 bases lay in between. This CDR3 spans 13 amino acids. CDR1 and CDR2 from the germline V gene are ENHRY and SYGVKD. The DNA for the CDR3 is TGTGCCATCAGTGAGTTGGTTCGCTATGGCTACACCTTC. Its translation is CAISELVRYGYTF.

This clone was seen only a few times. DNA of the CDR3: TGTGCCAGCACTAAGGGGAATAGCGGGGCCCAAGAGACCCAGTACTTC. This gives the protein CASTKGNSGAQETQYF. The V gene is TRBV11-2, the J gene TRBJ2-5; 8 bases are a match to TRBD2. Looked up from germline, CDR1 is SGHAT and CDR2 is FQNNGV. The CDR3 has 16 amino acids. The V gene end was trimmed by 7 bases and the J gene end by 1 base; junction bases not matched to a gene: 11.

This clone was observed once. The chain carries TRBV10-3 and TRBJ2-1; 10 nucleotides match TRBD2. Germline CDR1 ENHRY, CDR2 SYGVKD. V trimming: 9 bases; J trimming: 5 bases; junction bases outside the gene matches: 10. The CDR3 spans 15 residues. This CDR3 is CAIKQLAGGDNEQFF. The CDR3 region has the DNA TGTGCCATTAAGCAATTAGCGGGAGGCGACAATGAGCAGTTCTTC.

The rearrangement links TRBV6-5 to TRBJ1-1, with 7 bases aligning to TRBD1. The germline gives CDR1 MNHEY, CDR2 SVGAGI. The CDR3 totals 13 residues. Germline trimming cut 5 bases from V and 4 bases from J; bases unmatched to any gene: 4. The CDR3 DNA reads TGTGCCAGCAGTCGACAGGGATCCACTGAAGCTTTCTTT. Amino acids: CASSRQGSTEAFF.

The V and J genes are TRBV6-1 and TRBJ1-5, with D tentatively TRBD1 (6 bases). The CDR3 consists of 15 residues. Trimming stripped 4 bases from V and 3 bases from J, with 13 bases between. Looked up from germline, CDR1 is MNHNS and CDR2 is SASEGT. In DNA, the CDR3 is TGTGCCAGCAGTGGCGCCAGGGGTGCCAATCAGCCCCAGCATTTT. The encoded protein is CASSGARGANQPQHF.

The chain combines TRBV7-9 with TRBJ2-4; D possibly uses TRBD1 or TRBD2 (5 bases each). Germline V gene lookup returns CDR1 SEHNR and CDR2 FQNEAQ (reference sequence). Trimming left V 2 bases short and J 2 bases short, with 19 bases between. CDR3 length: 18 amino acids. The CDR3, as DNA: TGTGCCAGCAGCTTATCAGCGGCTGGAGACAGTACCAAAAACATTCAGTACTTC. Translating gives CASSLSAAGDSTKNIQYF.

The chain uses TRBV9 and TRBJ1-2; 9 nucleotides match TRBD1. V dropped 2 bases and J dropped 5; count of bases not matched to a gene: 7. The CDR3 consists of 15 residues. Germline V gene data show CDR1 as SGDLS and CDR2 as YYNGEE. CDR3 DNA sequence: TGTGCCAGCAGCGTTGCCCCCGGGACAGGGTATGGCTACACCTTC. Amino acid sequence: CASSVAPGTGYGYTF.

V is TRBV20-1 and J is TRBJ1-1; no firm D call. CDR3 size: 11 residues. Germline V gives CDR1 DFQATT, CDR2 SNEGSKA (reference sequence). Trimming stripped 1 base from V and 6 bases from J, with 6 bases between. The CDR3 loop reads CSARGEPEAFF. The CDR3 DNA follows: TGCAGTGCTAGAGGGGAGCCTGAAGCTTTCTTT.

On this clone: Compared with germline, one end of the junction differs, possibly owing to a read error. V usage is TRBV5-1 and J usage is TRBJ2-3; possible D gene TRBD2, 5 bases. Germline V gives CDR1 SGHRS, CDR2 YFSETQ. This CDR3 contains 14 residues. The CDR3 reads CASSSGASKDTQYF. CDR3 bases: TGCGCCAGCTCGAGCGGTGCTAGCAAAGATACGCAGTATTTT.

The chain links TRBV19 to TRBJ2-7; 8 bases match TRBD2. Trimming cost V 5 bases and J 3 bases; bases outside gene matches: 9. Germline CDR1 reads LNHDA; CDR2 reads SQIVND (reference sequence). The CDR3 covers 15 residues. The CDR3 loop reads CASSPSGSAHYEQYF. The CDR3 nucleotides are TGTGCCAGTAGTCCGAGCGGGAGCGCGCACTACGAGCAGTACTTC. The full variable domain, in which reference TRBV19 and TRBJ2-7 provide the parts outside the CDR3, is DGGITQSPKYLFRKEGQNVTLSCEQNLNHDAMYWYRQDPGQGLRLIYYSQIVNDFQKGDIAEGYSVSREKKESFPLTVTSAQKNPTAFYLCASSPSGSAHYEQYFGPGTRLTVT.

The chain carries TRBV2 and TRBJ2-7; a possible D gene is TRBD2 (5 bases). Per germline, CDR1 SNHLY and CDR2 FYNNEI. CDR3 size: 14 residues. Trimming removed 8 bases at V and 0 bases at J, with 14 bases between. The CDR3 is CASQRGFNSYEQYF. The DNA of the CDR3 is TGTGCCAGCCAGCGAGGGTTTAACTCCTACGAGCAGTACTTC.

This clone was observed a single time. The chain employs TRBV10-3 and TRBJ2-2; TRBD2 matches at 9 bases. The CDR3 is 15 amino acids. V gave up 0 bases and J gave up 6 bases; unmatched junction bases: 2. In germline, CDR1 is ENHRY, CDR2 SYGVKD. The DNA of the CDR3 is TGTGCCATCAGTGAGTCGCGGGGGGGCCCCGGGGAGCTGTTTTTT. As protein: CAISESRGGPGELFF.

The chain combines TRBV6-6 with TRBJ1-3; TRBD1 is a possible D gene (5 bases). The V and J ends lost 4 bases and 0 bases respectively, with 10 bases between them. Germline lookup yields CDR1 MNHNY and CDR2 SVGAGI (reference sequence). This CDR3 contains 15 residues. The CDR3 DNA sequence: TGTGCCAGCAGTTTGGGGCGGGACTCTGGAAACACCATATATTTT. As protein: CASSLGRDSGNTIYF.

The rearrangement uses TRBV2 and TRBJ1-1; D remains ambiguous. This CDR3 spans 13 amino acids. From germline, CDR1 is SNHLY and CDR2 FYNNEI. The V end was cut by 7 bases, the J end by 1 base, with 10 bases between. CDR3 bases: TGTGCCAGCACACTTTTTGGGAACACTGAAGCTTTCTTT. Translation gives CASTLFGNTEAFF.

The CDR3 reads CASSPYYSGEQFF. The CDR3, as DNA: TGTGCCAGCAGCCCCTACTATTCGGGTGAGCAGTTCTTC. The V and J genes are TRBV14 and TRBJ2-1; no clear D gene. Germline values: CDR1 SGHDN, CDR2 FVKESK. The CDR3 contains 13 residues. V shed 4 bases and J shed 9 bases, with 13 bases lying between them.

In this sample, this clone turned up once. The chain has TRBV29-1 and TRBJ1-3; no clear D. With 7 bases removed from V and 0 bases from J, the gap between germline ends came to 16 bases. CDR1 is SQVTM and CDR2 is ANQGSEA in the germline V gene. This CDR3 region has 15 residues. The CDR3 DNA sequence: TGCAGCGCCCGGACCCCTCCTAGCTCTGGAAACACCATATATTTT. It codes for CSARTPPSSGNTIYF. The full variable domain, its missing parts supplied by reference TRBV29-1 and TRBJ1-3, is SAVISQKPSRDICQRGTSLTIQCQVDSQVTMMFWYRQQPGQSLTLIATANQGSEATYESGFVIDKFPISRPNLTFSTLTVSNMSPEDSSIYLCSARTPPSSGNTIYFGEGSWLTVV.

The chain is built from TRBV18 and TRBJ2-2, with D perhaps TRBD2 (5 bases). The V end lost 2 bases, the J end lost 7 bases, and 11 bases lay between the germline ends. CDR3 length: 14 amino acids. Germline V gives CDR1 KGHSH, CDR2 LQKENI. The CDR3 region has the DNA TGTGCCAGCTCACCAACGGAGGTGAACGGGGAGCTGTTTTTT. As protein: CASSPTEVNGELFF.

This clone was counted a few times. This chain joins TRBV4-1 and TRBJ1-2, with 11 bases lining up with TRBD1. The CDR3 extends over 17 amino acids. Germline-derived CDR1 and CDR2 are MGHRA and YSYEKL. V lost 0 bases, J lost 4 bases, and 7 bases stayed unmatched. The CDR3 loop reads CASSQDPGQGAAYGYTF. For the CDR3, the DNA is TGCGCCAGCAGCCAAGACCCAGGACAGGGGGCGGCCTATGGCTACACCTTC.

In this sample, this clone turned up many times. The rearrangement uses TRBV5-4 and TRBJ1-5; D not certain. The germline V and J ends were trimmed by 2 bases and 5 bases, with 11 bases remaining between them. Germline loops: CDR1 SGHNT, CDR2 YYREEE (reference sequence). The CDR3 is made up of 14 amino acids. CDR3 nucleotide sequence: TGTGCCAGCAGCTTATACGGGGAAGATCAGCCCCAGCATTTT. Residues: CASSLYGEDQPQHF.

The rearrangement links TRBV25-1 to TRBJ1-1; perhaps TRBD1 as D (6 bases). The CDR3 length is 13 residues. Germline values: CDR1 MGHDK, CDR2 SYGVNS. V was shortened by 8 bases and J by 5 bases, with 15 bases between the two germline ends. The CDR3 region is CASAAGGWTEAFF. The CDR3 region has the DNA TGTGCCAGCGCTGCGGGGGGCTGGACTGAAGCTTTCTTT.

Here the CDR3 DNA reads TGTGCCAGCTATACACCAGGTTTGCCGAACACTGAAGCTTTCTTT. Its protein product is CASYTPGLPNTEAFF. The rearrangement uses TRBV6-1 and TRBJ1-1; D is undetermined. The CDR3 loop spans 15 amino acids. From germline, CDR1 is MNHNS and CDR2 SASEGT. V was cut by 8 bases and J by 1 base, with 17 bases left in between.

The V and J genes are TRBV7-3 and TRBJ2-3; unclear D gene. Germline V lookup: CDR1 SGHTA, CDR2 FQGTGA. With 4 bases removed from V and 3 bases from J, the gap between germline ends came to 14 bases. The CDR3 covers 15 residues. The chain's CDR3 is CASSYLGLLTDTQYF. The DNA of the CDR3 is TGTGCCAGCAGCTACCTCGGATTATTAACAGATACGCAGTATTTT.

The chain recombines TRBV29-1 with TRBJ2-1; TRBD2 matches at 9 bases. After removal of 1 base from V and 8 bases from J, the junction contained 6 bases not matched to a gene. CDR1 and CDR2 (germline): SQVTM, ANQGSEA. CDR3 length: 14 amino acids. CDR3 protein: CSVEGGRATDEQFF. CDR3 bases: TGCAGCGTTGAAGGCGGGAGGGCCACGGATGAGCAGTTCTTC.

Of note for this clone: An end of the junction does not agree with germline; a read error may underlie this. The chain joins TRBV2 to TRBJ2-5; 8 nucleotides agree with TRBD1. The CDR3 covers 15 residues. Per the germline V gene, CDR1 is SNHLY and CDR2 is FYNNEI. CDR3 coding DNA: TGTGCCAGCAGTGTAGGGGGACAGGTCCAAGGGACCCAGTACTTC. Encoded protein: CASSVGGQVQGTQYF.

The chain couples TRBV6-6 to TRBJ2-3; D is unclear. The CDR3 has 13 amino acids. The V end was cut by 0 bases, the J end by 6 bases, with 7 bases between. Looked up from germline, CDR1 is MNHNY and CDR2 is SVGAGI (reference sequence). The DNA of the CDR3 is TGTGCCAGCAGTTACTCGGCGGCGGATACGCAGTATTTT. Amino acid sequence: CASSYSAADTQYF.

V is TRBV27 and J is TRBJ2-7; a weak D match, TRBD2 (5 bases). With 7 bases removed from V and 1 base from J, the gap between germline ends came to 17 bases. In germline, CDR1 is MNHEY, CDR2 SMNVEV (reference sequence). The CDR3 covers 15 residues. This CDR3 is CASTPSGYGSYEQYF. CDR3 DNA: TGTGCCAGCACCCCTTCGGGATACGGGTCCTACGAGCAGTACTTC.